Following are 10 T cell receptor beta chains from one sample sequenced in a study of cytomegalovirus exposure and HLA in healthy donors. The PCR had 60 Vbeta and 13 Jbeta primers. Data came from immunoSEQ multiplex PCR; TCRdb stores just in-frame clones and leaves some out. The data show approximately 100,000 clones, around 84% seen once. The sequencing sample was made of PBMCs. The receptors were sampled from a woman aged 18-35 years in good health and CMV-seronegative.

The V call is TRBV28, the J call TRBJ2-7; 11 bases line up with TRBD2. This CDR3 is 15 amino acids long. CDR1 is MDHEN, CDR2 SYDVKM, per germline. J lost 5 bases, V lost 10 bases, and 13 bases had no gene match. The CDR3 sequence: CATLVAGGPFHEQYF. The CDR3 DNA reads TGTGCCACCCTCGTAGCGGGGGGGCCCTTCCACGAGCAGTACTTC.

This clone was counted between two and nine times. V and J are TRBV4-2 and TRBJ1-1; TRBD1 matches 9 bases. This CDR3 region has 18 residues. With 0 bases clipped from V and 0 bases from J, the junction kept 8 bases outside the gene matches. Per the germline V gene, CDR1 is LGHNA and CDR2 is YNFKEQ. The CDR3 DNA is TGTGCCAGCAGCCAAGATTCCGGGACAGGGAATATGAACACTGAAGCTTTCTTT. This encodes CASSQDSGTGNMNTEAFF.

This clone appeared a few times. The chain carries TRBV27 and TRBJ1-5, with TRBD1 as a possible D gene (5 bases). Trimming took off 2 bases at V and 1 base at J, with 9 bases between the two ends. Germline V gene lookup returns CDR1 MNHEY and CDR2 SMNVEV (reference sequence). The CDR3 length is 15 residues. Here the CDR3 reads CASSLKPGSNQPQHF. In DNA, the CDR3 is TGTGCCAGCAGTTTAAAGCCAGGGAGCAATCAGCCCCAGCATTTT.

This sequence joins TRBV6-4 and TRBJ2-3; TRBD1 matches at 10 bases. The V gene end was trimmed by 0 bases and the J gene end by 4 bases; junction bases not matched to a gene: 4. CDR3 length: 16 amino acids. Germline-derived CDR1 and CDR2 are MRHNA and SNTAGT. In DNA form, the CDR3 reads TGTGCCAGCAGTGACTCCTCCGGGACAGGGGCAGATACGCAGTATTTT. Protein: CASSDSSGTGADTQYF.

The rearrangement links TRBV20-1 to TRBJ2-1, with D possibly matching TRBD1 (7 bases). The germline V gene has CDR1 DFQATT and CDR2 SNEGSKA (reference sequence). V was pared by 7 bases and J by 9 bases, with 13 bases between. The CDR3 loop spans 11 amino acids. Here the CDR3 reads CSGQGGGEQFF. CDR3 nucleotide sequence: TGCAGTGGGCAGGGGGGCGGTGAGCAGTTCTTC.

This chain connects TRBV28 to TRBJ1-1, with 8 bases identical to TRBD1. V shed 1 base and J 0 bases; nucleotides not matched to a gene: 7. This CDR3 is built from 17 residues. CDR1 and CDR2 (germline): MDHEN, SYDVKM. CDR3: CASSLLRTGWMNTEAFF. The CDR3 coding sequence is TGTGCCAGCAGTTTATTAAGGACAGGGTGGATGAACACTGAAGCTTTCTTT.

The chain joins TRBV28 to TRBJ2-1, with 9 positions matching TRBD2. This CDR3 is 18 amino acids long. Germline values: CDR1 MDHEN, CDR2 SYDVKM. J was trimmed by 0 bases and V by 7 bases; bases with no gene match: 13. CDR3 region: CASTTLGGGAFSYNEQFF. The CDR3 DNA sequence: TGTGCCAGCACTACATTAGGCGGGGGGGCCTTCTCCTACAATGAGCAGTTCTTC.

The chain carries TRBV2 and TRBJ2-7, with a tentative D call TRBD1 (6 bases). The CDR3 totals 14 residues. Trimming removed 7 bases at V and 0 bases at J, with 13 bases between. Germline V gene sequence: CDR1 SNHLY, CDR2 FYNNEI. The CDR3 spells CASMWDINSYEQYF. CDR3 coding DNA: TGTGCCAGCATGTGGGACATCAACTCCTACGAGCAGTACTTC.

The rearrangement joins TRBV27 to TRBJ1-4; 9 bases agree with TRBD1. From germline, CDR1 is MNHEY and CDR2 SMNVEV (reference sequence). The CDR3 spans 15 residues. J was trimmed by 7 bases and V by 6 bases; bases with no gene match: 9. This CDR3 is CASSGTGLLSEKLFF. CDR3 DNA: TGTGCCAGCAGCGGGACAGGGCTTTTGAGTGAAAAACTGTTTTTT.

The chain has TRBV5-1 and TRBJ2-1; TRBD1 agrees at 7 bases. Per the germline V gene, CDR1 is SGHRS and CDR2 is YFSETQ. Trimming took 0 bases from V and 3 from J; bases not matched to a gene: 3. The CDR3 runs 15 residues. In nucleotides, the CDR3 is TGCGCCAGCAGCTTGGAGGGGACAGTCTACAATGAGCAGTTCTTC. Its protein product is CASSLEGTVYNEQFF.